This TCR beta chain was captured in a study of shared T cell receptors in the human thymus listed by TCRdb under 2021. Regarding the complete study: The study examined how the human thymus generates shared, self-reactive T-cell receptor alpha chains.

On this clone: Its antigen remains unidentified. Per-nucleotide qualities are absent, and no much larger clonotype sits a single base away.

The library was made by the immunoSEQ multiplex PCR assay. The table was pulled from immuneACCESS by TCRdb, which kept in-frame rearrangements only. Such tables lose some clones; where checked, under half of the loss comes from unresolved V genes, and the rest has no known cause. The sample contains some 700,000 clones, approximately 83% of them found a single time. The ten largest clones take up more than 0.01% of the sample. Including the terminal cysteine and phenylalanine, the CDR3 comprises 14 residues. CDR3 DNA only is kept here, 42 bases in frame from base 1. From the germline V gene, CDR1 is MDHEN and CDR2 is SYDVKM. Relative to germline, V is missing 6 bases and J is missing 2 bases, with 1 base of the junction outside any gene match. These data were also filed under a second study, of human thymus T cells. From the second report: In Finland, the donors were immunologically healthy infants who were having open corrective cardiac surgery for congenital heart defects. Thymus tissue was obtained as surgical resects removed during corrective cardiac surgery. Both the thymic and the peripheral blood repertoires appeared to show biased V and J gene segment usage. The related research reported highly overlapping thymic TCR repertoires among unrelated individuals. TCR alpha and beta repertoires from roughly eight infant thymus samples and four related peripheral blood samples were characterized in the study. The cohort included 5 or 6 male and a couple of female infants, with donor ages spanning 7 to 244 days. After being mechanically released from the tissue, thymocytes were kept at -70 degrees C in pellets of about 8.5-32 million cells. Genomic DNA was extracted from frozen cell pellets with a QIAsymphony instrument. TCRB and TCRAD loci were amplified from a standardized quantity of quality-controlled genomic DNA using the immunoSEQ multiplex PCR assay. Amplicons spanned the V(D)J region at a length sufficient to cover the CDR3 and identify V and J genes. Amplicon sequencing was performed on an Illumina platform through the commercial immunoSEQ service. Primer bias and sequencing errors were corrected as previously described, and TCRAD and TCRB were defined on the basis of the IMGT database. Repertoires were analysed with immunoSEQ Analyzer 3.0 and VDJTools, covering basic statistics, V/J segment usage, diversity estimates, rarefaction and pairwise overlap. To estimate diversity, the Chao1, ChaoE, Efron-Thisted, Shannon and inverse Simpson indices were applied, and diversity was also estimated on datasets down-sampled to the smallest sample. Repertoire overlap was assessed by strict matching of CDR3 nucleotide sequence, V gene and J gene, and clustering was done by Jaccard-based multidimensional scaling. Thymus samples yielded on average approximately 840,000 unique TCRB clonotypes, compared with some 89,000 from blood samples.

This sequence originates from a girl under three years old with a congenital heart defect. Donor details come from another sample of the same person, matched by shared clones. This chain is built from TRBV28 and TRBJ1-6, and TRBD1 aligns with 7 junction nucleotides. Sequencing was done on a sample of thymocytes. The CDR3 region reads CASRGTAYNSPLHF. The nucleotide sequence is TGTGCCAGCAGGGGGACAGCCTATAATTCACCCCTCCACTTT.